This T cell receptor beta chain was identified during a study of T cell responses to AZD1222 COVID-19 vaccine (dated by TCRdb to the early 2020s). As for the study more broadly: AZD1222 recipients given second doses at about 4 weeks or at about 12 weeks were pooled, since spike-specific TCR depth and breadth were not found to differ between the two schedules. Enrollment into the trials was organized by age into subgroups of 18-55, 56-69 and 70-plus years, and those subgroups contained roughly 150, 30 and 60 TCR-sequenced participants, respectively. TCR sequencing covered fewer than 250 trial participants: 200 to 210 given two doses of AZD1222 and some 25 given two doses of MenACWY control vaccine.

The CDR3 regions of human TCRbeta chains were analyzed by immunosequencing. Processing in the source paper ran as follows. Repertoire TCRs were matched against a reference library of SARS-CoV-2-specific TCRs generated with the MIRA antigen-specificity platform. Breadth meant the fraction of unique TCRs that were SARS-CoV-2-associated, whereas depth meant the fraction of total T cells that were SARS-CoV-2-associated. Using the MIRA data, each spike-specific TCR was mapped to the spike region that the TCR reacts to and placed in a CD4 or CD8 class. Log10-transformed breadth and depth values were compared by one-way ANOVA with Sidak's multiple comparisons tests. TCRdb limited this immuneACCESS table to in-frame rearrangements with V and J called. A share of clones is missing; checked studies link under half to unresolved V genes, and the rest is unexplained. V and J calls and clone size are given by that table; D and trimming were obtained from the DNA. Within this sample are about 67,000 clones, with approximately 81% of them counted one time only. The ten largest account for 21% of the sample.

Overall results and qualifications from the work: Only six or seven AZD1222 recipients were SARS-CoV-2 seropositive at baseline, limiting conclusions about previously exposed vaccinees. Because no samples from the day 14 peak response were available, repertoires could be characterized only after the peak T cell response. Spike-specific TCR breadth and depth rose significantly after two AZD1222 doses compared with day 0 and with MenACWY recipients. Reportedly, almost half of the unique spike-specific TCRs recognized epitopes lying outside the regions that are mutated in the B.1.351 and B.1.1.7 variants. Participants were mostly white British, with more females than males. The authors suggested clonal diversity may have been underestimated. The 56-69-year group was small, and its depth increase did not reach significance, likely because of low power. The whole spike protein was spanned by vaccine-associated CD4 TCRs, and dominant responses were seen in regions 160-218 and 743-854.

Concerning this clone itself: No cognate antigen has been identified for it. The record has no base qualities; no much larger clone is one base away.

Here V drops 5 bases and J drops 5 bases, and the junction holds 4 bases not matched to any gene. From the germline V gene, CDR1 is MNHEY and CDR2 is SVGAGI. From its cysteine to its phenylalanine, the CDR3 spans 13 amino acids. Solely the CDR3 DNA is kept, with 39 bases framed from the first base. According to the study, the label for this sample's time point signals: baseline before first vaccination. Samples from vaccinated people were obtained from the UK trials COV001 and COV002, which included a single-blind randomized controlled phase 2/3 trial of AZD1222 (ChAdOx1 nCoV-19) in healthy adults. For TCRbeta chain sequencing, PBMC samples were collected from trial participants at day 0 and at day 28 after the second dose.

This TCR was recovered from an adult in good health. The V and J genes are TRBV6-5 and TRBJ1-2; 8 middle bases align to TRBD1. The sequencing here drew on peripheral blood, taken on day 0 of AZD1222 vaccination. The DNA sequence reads TGTGCCAGCAGTCGACAGGGGTCTTATGGCTACACCTTC. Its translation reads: CASSRQGSYGYTF.